This T cell receptor (beta chain) was captured in a study of post-analysis software for immune sequencing data. The study, taken as a whole, reports: About 5 TRBV segments appeared more often in patients than in controls, and TRBV5-6, TRBV5-1 and TRBV20-1 were among these.

Sequencing libraries made from TCR beta cDNA carried unique molecular identifiers. One entry per CDR3 protein, called by TCRdb with MiXCR from the PCR reads. This table holds 800,000 to 950,000 distinct CDR3 sequences, roughly 50% found once. For this clonotype: Its antigen remains unknown.

The CDR3 loop spans 15 amino acids. Trimming stripped 2 bases from V and 0 bases from J, with 12 bases between. CDR1 is SGHRS and CDR2 is YFSETQ in the germline V gene. The sequencing input was blood. The chain recombines TRBV5-1 with TRBJ2-7; D not certain. This TCR was recovered from a girl aged 5-17 years with multiple sclerosis. The CDR3 sequence is CASSFEGGVSYEQYF. The CDR3 nucleotides are TGCGCCAGCAGCTTCGAAGGCGGCGTCTCCTACGAGCAGTACTTC. Supplemented by reference TRBV5-1 and TRBJ2-7, the full variable domain reads KAGVTQTPRYLIKTRGQQVTLSCSPISGHRSVSWYQQTPGQGLQFLFEYFSETQRNKGNFPGRFSGRQFSNSRSEMNVSTLELGDSALYLCASSFEGGVSYEQYFGPGTRLTVT.